The source of this T cell receptor beta chain is a study of shared clonotypes between healthy human individuals (dated by TCRdb to about 2020). For the wider study: The cohort comprised a couple of women and a few men aged 18 to 49 years. For each donor, CD4 naive and CD4 memory were each given three plates, CD8 naive was given two plates, and CD8 memory was given one plate. The study deeply sequenced blood TCR repertoires of about five healthy adults to estimate repertoire size and the extent of clonotype sharing between individuals. To increase sequencing depth and limit assay-specific biases, TCR repertoire library preparation and sequencing were carried out by different laboratories using diverse techniques. Each donor's leukapheresis produced roughly between roughly 0.85 and 9 billion PBMCs.

Regarding this clone: This clone's antigen is unknown. Base-call qualities are not available, and no considerably larger clone is one nucleotide away.

Healthy HIV-negative adults with no recently reported acute infections or vaccinations were included as donors. Every donor was a Caucasian adult residing in Nashville, Tennessee, USA. CD4+ T cells were enriched through magnetic negative selection, after which naive cells were positively selected on CD45RA and the remaining negative fraction served as the memory subset. After blood collection by leukapheresis, PBMCs were isolated using Ficoll-Histopaque density gradient centrifugation and then cryopreserved in the vapor phase of liquid nitrogen. Analytical flow cytometry was used to check the purity and quantity of every magnetically sorted T cell population. Genomic DNA was isolated from every sorted fraction and measured by UV absorbance on a Nanodrop 2000c. The CDR3, cysteine through phenylalanine, is 11 amino acids long. Only the CDR3 region is kept as DNA, spanning 33 bases read in frame from base 1. V was cut back by 6 bases and J by 6 bases, leaving a gap of 9 bases between them. Reading the germline V gene gives CDR1 MDHEN and CDR2 SYDVKM.

What the research found in general, with its limitations: Incomplete sequencing was indicated by rarefaction of sorted-subset datasets, despite the large sequencing depth. Roughly 5% of naive CD4, around 3.6% of naive CD8, 2.3% of memory CD4, and 0.4% of memory CD8 clonotypes were shared across four donors. Estimated clonotype richness was generally larger for naive than for memory subsets. Because the study included only a small number of donors, the genetic and exposure-history diversity represented was limited. Clonotypes shared by all four sorted-subset donors showed higher generation probabilities than non-shared clonotypes. Based on pairwise subsampling, the degree of clonotype sharing among donors was expected to be affected by sequencing depth. Sampling was limited to blood, and TCR repertoires in tissue likely differ from TCR repertoires in blood.

Using the deep immunoSEQ assay, multiplex PCR amplified TCR CDR3 regions from genomic DNA. Genomic DNA extracted from each cell subset was distributed evenly over all wells of several immunoSEQ 96-well plates, and each plate served as one replicate. For sorted subsets, 150 to 200 ng genomic DNA, equal to tens of thousands of T cell genomes, was loaded into each replicate PCR. Purified libraries were measured with a Qubit 3.0 fluorometer, size-checked on a Bioanalyzer 2100, and measured again with the KAPA Library Quantification kit. Every immunoSEQ 96-well plate was sequenced on a dedicated single-read 150-cycle Illumina NextSeq 550 flow cell. From the authors' description of their analysis: Because the immunoSEQ output included only junctional sequences and no quality scores, the filtering could not be the same as the filtering used for full-length reads. To assign V/J genes and CDR3, sequences were annotated using PyIR, a Python wrapper for IgBLAST v1.9, with IMGT germline references. Any read was removed if the V/J assignment was weak (E-value above 1e-6), the CDR3 was missing, or the read contained stop codons, out-of-frame junctions, or ambiguous translated residues. V3J clonotypes were defined as sequences sharing an identical inferred V gene, J gene, and CDR3 amino acid sequence. Percentage overlap between repertoires was calculated by dividing the number of shared unique clonotypes by the size of the smaller repertoire. Repertoire richness was assessed with RTK rarefaction, the Chao1 estimator, and Recon v2.1 estimates of unobserved clonotypes. Generation probabilities for all TCRbeta clonotypes obtained by the gDNA method from a handful of donors were computed using OLGA. TCRdb provides this immuneACCESS table in a form limited to in-frame rearrangements. Some clones are lacking; in checked studies, under half of them reflect an unresolved V gene, and why the rest are absent is not known. D and trimming were read from the DNA, whereas the V and J calls and clone size are those reported in that table. The sample contains about 2.3 million clones, 80% to 95% of them found a single time. Approximately 0.4% of the sample is held by the ten biggest clonotypes.

Sequences were obtained from naive CD4+ T cells from PBMCs. The cell subset or site tag for this specimen amounts to: CD45RA+ positively selected. The V gene is TRBV28 and the J gene is TRBJ2-7; no D gene call is confident. The source of this sequence is a man aged 18-30 years in good health. Some clones in this sample may be carry-over from other donors' samples. The CDR3 reads as follows: CASSQRAEQYF. At the DNA level, the sequence is TGTGCCAGCAGCCAAAGGGCCGAGCAGTACTTC.